This T cell receptor beta chain was documented in a study of T cell responses to AZD1222 COVID-19 vaccine. Clones were read by immunoSEQ multiplex PCR, and TCRdb kept only the in-frame ones, dropping some. This sample carries over 150,000 clones, around 94% of them seen once, and the ten largest clones take approximately 1.5%. Study-level findings and limits: Reportedly, nearly half of unique spike TCRs recognized epitopes outside B.1.351/B.1.1.7 mutations.

In the case of this clone: As yet, its antigen is unknown.

Germline CDR1 MNHEY, CDR2 SVGAGI. This CDR3 is 15 amino acids long. The junction had 10 bases not matched to a gene; V was cut back by 5 bases and J by 7 bases. The receptor's source is an adult who received the AZD1222 COVID-19 vaccine. The rearrangement links TRBV6-5 to TRBJ2-1; 8 bases match TRBD2. This sample comprised peripheral blood, obtained 28 days after the second AZD1222 dose. CDR3 region: CASSPPPGGRNEQFF. The CDR3 DNA reads as TGTGCCAGCAGTCCTCCCCCGGGGGGGAGGAATGAGCAGTTCTTC.